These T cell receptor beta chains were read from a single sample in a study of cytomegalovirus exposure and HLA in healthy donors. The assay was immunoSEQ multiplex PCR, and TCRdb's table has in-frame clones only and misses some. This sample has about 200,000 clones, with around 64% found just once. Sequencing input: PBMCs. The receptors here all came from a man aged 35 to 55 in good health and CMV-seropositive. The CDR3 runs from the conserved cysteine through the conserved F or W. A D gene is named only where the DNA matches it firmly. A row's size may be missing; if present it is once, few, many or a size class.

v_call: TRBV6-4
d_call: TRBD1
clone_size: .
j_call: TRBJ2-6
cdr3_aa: CASSKDRAANVLTF
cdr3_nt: TGTGCCAGCAGTAAAGACAGGGCGGCCAACGTCCTGACTTTC

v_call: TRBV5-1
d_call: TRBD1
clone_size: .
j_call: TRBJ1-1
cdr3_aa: CASSPTLRQGGEAFF
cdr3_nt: TGCGCCAGCAGCCCCACCTTGAGACAGGGTGGTGAAGCTTTCTTT

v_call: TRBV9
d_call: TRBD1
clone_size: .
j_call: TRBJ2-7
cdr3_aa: CASGQGSYEQYF
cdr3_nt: TGTGCCAGCGGACAGGGCTCCTACGAGCAGTACTTC

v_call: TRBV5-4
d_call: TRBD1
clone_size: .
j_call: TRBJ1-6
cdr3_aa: CASSHGQGNGYNSPLHF
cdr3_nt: TGTGCCAGCAGCCACGGACAGGGAAACGGGTATAATTCACCCCTCCACTTT

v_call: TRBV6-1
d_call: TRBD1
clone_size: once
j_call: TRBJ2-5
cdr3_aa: CASSPDRARETQYF
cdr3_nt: TGTGCCAGCAGCCCCGACAGGGCTCGAGAGACCCAGTACTTC

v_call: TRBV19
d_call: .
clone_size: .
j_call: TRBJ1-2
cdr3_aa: CASSITPKRENYGYTF
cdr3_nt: TGTGCCAGTAGTATAACCCCAAAGAGGGAGAACTATGGCTACACCTTC

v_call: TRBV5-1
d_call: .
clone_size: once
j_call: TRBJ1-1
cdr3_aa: CASSLEGGGIGTEAFF
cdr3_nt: TGCGCCAGCAGCTTGGAAGGGGGGGGTATCGGCACTGAAGCTTTCTTT

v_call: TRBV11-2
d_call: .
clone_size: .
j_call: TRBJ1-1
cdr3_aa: CASSLERGTTEAFF
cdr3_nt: TGTGCCAGCAGCTTAGAGCGGGGTACGACTGAAGCTTTCTTT

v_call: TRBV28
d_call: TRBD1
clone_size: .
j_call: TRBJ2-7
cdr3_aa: CASSDPGQSYEQYF
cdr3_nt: TGTGCCAGCAGCGATCCGGGACAGTCCTACGAGCAGTACTTC

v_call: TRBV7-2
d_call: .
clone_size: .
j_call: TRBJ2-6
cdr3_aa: CASSLVAGGSGANVLTF
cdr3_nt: TGTGCCAGCAGCTTAGTCGCAGGAGGATCTGGGGCCAACGTCCTGACTTTC

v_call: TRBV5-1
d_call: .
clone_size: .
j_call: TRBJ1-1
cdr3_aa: CASSLEGQRGTEAFF
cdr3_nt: TGCGCCAGCAGCTTGGAAGGACAAAGGGGCACTGAAGCTTTCTTT

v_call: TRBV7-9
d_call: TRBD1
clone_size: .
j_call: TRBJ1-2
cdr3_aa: CASSFLQGADRYTF
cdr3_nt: TGTGCCAGCAGCTTTTTACAGGGGGCGGATCGCTACACCTTC

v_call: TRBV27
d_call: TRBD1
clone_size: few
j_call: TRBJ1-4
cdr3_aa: CASRSGQVNEKLFF
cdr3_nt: TGTGCCAGCAGATCGGGACAGGTTAATGAAAAACTGTTTTTT

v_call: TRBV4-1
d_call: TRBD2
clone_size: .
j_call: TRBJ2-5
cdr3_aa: CASRLSTSILQETQYF
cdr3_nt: TGCGCCAGCAGGCTGTCGACTAGCATCCTACAAGAGACCCAGTACTTC

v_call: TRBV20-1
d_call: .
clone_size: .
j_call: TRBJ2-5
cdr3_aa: CSAIKETQYF
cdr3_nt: TGCAGTGCTATTAAAGAGACCCAGTACTTC

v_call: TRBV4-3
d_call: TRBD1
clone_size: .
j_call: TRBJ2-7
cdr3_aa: CASSQDYTPSRGQSYEQYF
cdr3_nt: TGCGCCAGCAGCCAAGATTATACCCCCAGCAGGGGGCAGTCCTACGAGCAGTACTTC

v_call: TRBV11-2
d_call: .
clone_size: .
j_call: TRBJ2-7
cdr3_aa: CASSLGSSYEQYF
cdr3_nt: TGTGCCAGCAGCTTAGGGAGCTCCTACGAGCAGTACTTC

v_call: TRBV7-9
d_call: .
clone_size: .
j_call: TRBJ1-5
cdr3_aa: CSSSFLDQPQHF
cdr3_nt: TGTTCCAGCAGCTTCCTCGATCAGCCCCAGCATTTT

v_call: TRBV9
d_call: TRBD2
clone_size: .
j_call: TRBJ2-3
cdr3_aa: CASSVSGVTDTQYF
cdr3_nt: TGTGCCAGCAGCGTAAGCGGGGTCACAGATACGCAGTATTTT

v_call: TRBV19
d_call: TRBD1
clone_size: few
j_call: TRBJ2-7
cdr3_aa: CASSIALIRTGGSEQYF
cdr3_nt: TGTGCCAGTAGTATCGCTTTAATCAGGACAGGGGGTAGCGAGCAGTACTTC

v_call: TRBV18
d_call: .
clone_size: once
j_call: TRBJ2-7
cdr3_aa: CASSPTAGTYEQYF
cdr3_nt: TGTGCCAGCTCACCAACCGCGGGTACCTACGAGCAGTACTTC

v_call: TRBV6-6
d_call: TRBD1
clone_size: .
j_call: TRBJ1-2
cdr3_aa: CASSSRDSYGYTF
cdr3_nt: TGTGCCAGCAGTTCCAGGGACAGCTATGGCTACACCTTC

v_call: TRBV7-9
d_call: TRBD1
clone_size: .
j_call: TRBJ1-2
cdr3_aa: CASSTGQGSPHGYTF
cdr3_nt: TGTGCCAGCAGCACGGGACAGGGTAGTCCCCATGGCTACACCTTC

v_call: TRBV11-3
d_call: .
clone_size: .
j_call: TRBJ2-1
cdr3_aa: CASSPGHNNEQFF
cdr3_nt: TGTGCCAGCAGTCCGGGACACAATAATGAGCAGTTCTTC

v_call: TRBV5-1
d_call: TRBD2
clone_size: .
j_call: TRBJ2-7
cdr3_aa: CASSFGTSGGKQYF
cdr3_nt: TGCGCCAGCAGCTTTGGGACTAGCGGGGGGAAGCAGTACTTC

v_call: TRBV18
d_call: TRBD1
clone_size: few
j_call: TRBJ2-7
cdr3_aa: CASSPSTGSSSYEQYF
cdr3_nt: TGTGCCAGCTCCCCGTCGACAGGGTCGAGCTCCTACGAGCAGTACTTC

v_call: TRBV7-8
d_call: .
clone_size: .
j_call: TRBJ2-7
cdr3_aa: CASSPRREVGNEQYF
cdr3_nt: TGTGCCAGCAGCCCGCGGAGGGAGGTAGGCAACGAGCAGTACTTC

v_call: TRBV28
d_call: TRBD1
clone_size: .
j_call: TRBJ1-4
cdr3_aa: CASSSSTGVPYLF
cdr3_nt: TGTGCCAGCAGTTCCTCGACAGGGGTACCATATTTGTTT

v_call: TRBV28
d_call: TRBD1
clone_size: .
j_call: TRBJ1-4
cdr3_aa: CASSSLDLGQLNEKLFF
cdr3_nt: TGTGCCAGCAGTTCCCTTGACTTGGGACAGTTAAATGAAAAACTGTTTTTT

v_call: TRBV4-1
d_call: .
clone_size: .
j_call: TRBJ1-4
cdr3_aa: CASSQRGGQTNEKLFF
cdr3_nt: TGCGCCAGCAGCCAAAGAGGAGGACAGACTAATGAAAAACTGTTTTTT

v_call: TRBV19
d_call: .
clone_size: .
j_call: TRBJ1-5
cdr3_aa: CASSIRQGLQPQHF
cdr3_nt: TGTGCCAGTAGTATCCGCCAGGGTCTACAGCCCCAGCATTTT

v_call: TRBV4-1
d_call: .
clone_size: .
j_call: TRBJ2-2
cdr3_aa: CASSQRPGLNTGELFF
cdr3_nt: TGCGCCAGCAGCCAACGCCCGGGACTCAACACCGGGGAGCTGTTTTTT

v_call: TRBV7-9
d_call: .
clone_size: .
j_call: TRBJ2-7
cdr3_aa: CASSLARGPWQNAIYEQYF
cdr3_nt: TGTGCCAGCAGCTTAGCGCGAGGTCCTTGGCAAAACGCGATCTACGAGCAGTACTTC

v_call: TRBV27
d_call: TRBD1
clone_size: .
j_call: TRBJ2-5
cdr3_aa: CASSPRQGEETQYF
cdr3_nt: TGTGCCAGCAGTCCGCGACAGGGCGAAGAGACCCAGTACTTC

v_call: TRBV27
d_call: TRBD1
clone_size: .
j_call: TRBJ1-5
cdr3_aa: CASRPDTGGRRNQPQHF
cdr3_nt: TGTGCCAGCAGGCCAGACACAGGGGGTAGGCGCAATCAGCCCCAGCATTTT

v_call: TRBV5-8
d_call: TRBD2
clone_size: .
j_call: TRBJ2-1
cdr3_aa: CASSLEGSGGSYNEQFF
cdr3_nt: TGTGCCAGCAGCTTGGAAGGTAGCGGGGGCTCCTACAATGAGCAGTTCTTC

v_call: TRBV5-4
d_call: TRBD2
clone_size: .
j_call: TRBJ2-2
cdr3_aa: CASSLGLAGSTGELFF
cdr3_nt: TGTGCCAGCAGCTTGGGACTAGCGGGGAGCACCGGGGAGCTGTTTTTT

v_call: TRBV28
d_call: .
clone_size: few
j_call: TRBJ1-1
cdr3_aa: CASSFFIPGGPNTEAFF
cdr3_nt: TGTGCCAGCAGTTTTTTTATACCCGGGGGGCCCAACACTGAAGCTTTCTTT

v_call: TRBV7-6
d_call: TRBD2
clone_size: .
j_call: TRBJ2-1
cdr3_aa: CASSLGTSGGSYNEQFF
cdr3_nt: TGTGCCAGCAGCCTAGGGACTAGCGGGGGCTCCTACAATGAGCAGTTCTTC

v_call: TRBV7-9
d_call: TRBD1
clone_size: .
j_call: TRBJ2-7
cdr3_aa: CAGSSTGGGEQYF
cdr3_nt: TGTGCCGGCAGCTCGACAGGGGGCGGCGAGCAGTACTTC